This TCR beta chain appears in the sequencing data of a study of regulatory T cells in long-lasting Graves disease. Time point meaning: newly diagnosed GD, antithyroid drugs for less than 3 months. Scientists built the TCR library using RNA that was extracted from PBMCs. The table lists this clonotype with a few counts. The authors built TCR beta libraries using iRepertoire HTBI primers and Arm-PCR of CDR3 regions. One entry per CDR3 protein, called by TCRdb with MiXCR from the multiplex PCR reads. The data show 300,000 to 400,000 distinct CDR3 sequences, with 16% seen just once and roughly 27% held by the top ten. The germline CDR1 and CDR2 sequences are SEHNR and FQNEAQ (reference sequence). The CDR3 spans 13 residues. V was trimmed by 5 bases and J by 8 bases, leaving 15 bases between them. The data also belong to a second study, concerning T cells in Graves' hyperthyroidism and ophthalmopathy. From that second work: Researchers ran a first-round RT-PCR on the TCR CDR3 using the HTBI primer set. Also found in blood were most expanded thyroid clonotypes above 0.001.

This TCR came from a middle-aged man with Graves disease. The sample was peripheral blood mononuclear cells (PBMCs), taken at new diagnosis, from a patient treated with antithyroid drugs. This chain uses TRBV7-9 with TRBJ1-2; possibly TRBD1 for D (5 bases). CDR3 sequence reads: CASSQGGHGGYTF. CDR3 bases: TGTGCCAGCAGCCAAGGCGGACATGGAGGCTACACCTTC.